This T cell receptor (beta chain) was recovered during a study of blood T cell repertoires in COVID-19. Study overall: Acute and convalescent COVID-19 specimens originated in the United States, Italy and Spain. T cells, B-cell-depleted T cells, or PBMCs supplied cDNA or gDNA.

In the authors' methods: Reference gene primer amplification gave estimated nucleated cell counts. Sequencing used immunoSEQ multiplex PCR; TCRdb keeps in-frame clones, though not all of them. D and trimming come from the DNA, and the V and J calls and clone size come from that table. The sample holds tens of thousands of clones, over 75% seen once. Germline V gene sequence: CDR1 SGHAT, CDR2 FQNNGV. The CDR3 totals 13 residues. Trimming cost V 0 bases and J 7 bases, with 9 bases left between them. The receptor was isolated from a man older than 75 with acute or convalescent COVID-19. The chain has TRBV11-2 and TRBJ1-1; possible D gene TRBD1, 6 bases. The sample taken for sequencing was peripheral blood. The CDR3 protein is CASSLEGRGEAFF. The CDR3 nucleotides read TGTGCCAGCAGCTTAGAGGGCAGGGGTGAAGCTTTCTTT. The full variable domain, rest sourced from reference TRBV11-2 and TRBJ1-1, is EAGVAQSPRYKIIEKRQSVAFWCNPISGHATLYWYQQILGQGPKLLIQFQNNGVVDDSQLPKDRFSAERLKGVDSTLKIQPAKLEDSAVYLCASSLEGRGEAFFGQGTRLTVV.